The clone carrying this T cell receptor beta chain was picked up many times. Deletions cut 8 bases from V and 0 bases from J, with 14 bases between. The CDR3 extends over 15 amino acids. Germline assignment: CDR1 MDHEN and CDR2 SYDVKM. The source of the sample is a study of beta chain features in type 1 diabetes. The entirety of the isolated RNA underwent reverse transcription, so expressed TCRB transcripts were sequenced. Clones were sequenced by immunoSEQ multiplex PCR, and TCRdb holds only the in-frame ones, with some missing. Seen here are over 300,000 clones, less than 10% observed once, and the top ten hold around 0.45%.

This TCR derives from a woman younger than 35 in good health. This chain links TRBV28 with TRBJ2-1, with a weak D call TRBD2 (6 bases). The sequenced sample was central memory CD4+ T cells from blood. The CDR3 protein is CASGKGLPSYNEQFF. The CDR3 region has the DNA TGTGCCAGCGGAAAGGGACTGCCCTCCTACAATGAGCAGTTCTTC. The full variable domain, rest sourced from reference TRBV28 and TRBJ2-1, is DVKVTQSSRYLVKRTGEKVFLECVQDMDHENMFWYRQDPGLGLRLIYFSYDVKMKEKGDIPEGYSVSREKKERFSLILESASTNQTSMYLCASGKGLPSYNEQFFGPGTRLTVL.